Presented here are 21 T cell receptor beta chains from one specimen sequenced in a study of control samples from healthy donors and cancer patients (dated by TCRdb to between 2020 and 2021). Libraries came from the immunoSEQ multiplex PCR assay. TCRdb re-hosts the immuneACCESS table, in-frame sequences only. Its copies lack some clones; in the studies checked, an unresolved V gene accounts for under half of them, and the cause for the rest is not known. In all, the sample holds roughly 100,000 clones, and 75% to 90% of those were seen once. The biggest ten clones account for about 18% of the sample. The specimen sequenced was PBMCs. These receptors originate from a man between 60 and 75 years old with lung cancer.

CDR3 sequence reads: CASSSVTGAPGEQFF. CDR3 DNA: TGCGCCAGCAGTTCTGTGACAGGGGCTCCTGGGGAGCAGTTCTTC. The J gene is TRBJ2-1, the V gene TRBV10-1; 8 nucleotides match TRBD1. V shed 5 bases and J 10 bases; nucleotides not matched to a gene: 13. The CDR3 spans 15 residues. Germline V gene sequence: CDR1 WNHNN, CDR2 SYGVQD (reference sequence).

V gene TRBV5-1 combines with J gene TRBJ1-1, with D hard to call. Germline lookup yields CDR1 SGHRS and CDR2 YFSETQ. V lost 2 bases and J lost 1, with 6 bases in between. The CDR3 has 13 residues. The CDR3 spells CASSLRANTEAFF. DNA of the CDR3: TGCGCCAGCAGCTTACGTGCGAACACTGAAGCTTTCTTT.

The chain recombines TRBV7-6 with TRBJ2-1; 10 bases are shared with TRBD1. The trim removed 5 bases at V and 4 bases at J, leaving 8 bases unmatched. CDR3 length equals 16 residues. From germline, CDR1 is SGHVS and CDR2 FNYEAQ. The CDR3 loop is CASSTWTGGQYNEQFF. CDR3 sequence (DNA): TGTGCCAGCAGCACCTGGACAGGGGGACAATACAATGAGCAGTTCTTC.

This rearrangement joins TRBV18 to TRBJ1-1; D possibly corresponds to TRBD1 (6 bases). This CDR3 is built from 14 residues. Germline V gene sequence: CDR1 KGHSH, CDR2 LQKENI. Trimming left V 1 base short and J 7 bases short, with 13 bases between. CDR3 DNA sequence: TGTGCCAGCTCACCACAGGCAGGGGCGGATGAAGCTTTCTTT. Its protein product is CASSPQAGADEAFF.

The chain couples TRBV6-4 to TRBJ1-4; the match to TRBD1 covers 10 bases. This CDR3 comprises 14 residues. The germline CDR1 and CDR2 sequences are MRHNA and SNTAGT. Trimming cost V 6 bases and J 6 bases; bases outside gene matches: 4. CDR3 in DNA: TGTGCCAGCAGCCCCGGGACAGGGGATGAAAAACTGTTTTTT. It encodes CASSPGTGDEKLFF.

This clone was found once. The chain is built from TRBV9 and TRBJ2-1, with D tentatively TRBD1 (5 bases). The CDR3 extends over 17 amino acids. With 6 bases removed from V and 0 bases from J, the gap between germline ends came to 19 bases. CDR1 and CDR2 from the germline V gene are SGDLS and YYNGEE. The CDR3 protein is CASTPRRGSSSYNEQFF. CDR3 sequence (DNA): TGTGCCAGCACCCCCCGAAGGGGCAGTAGCTCCTACAATGAGCAGTTCTTC.

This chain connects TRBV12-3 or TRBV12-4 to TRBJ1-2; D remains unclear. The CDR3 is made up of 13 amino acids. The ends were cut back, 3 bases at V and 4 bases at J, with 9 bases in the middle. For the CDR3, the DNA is TGTGCCAGCAGTTTTTTCCGGTTCTATGGCTACACCTTC. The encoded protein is CASSFFRFYGYTF.

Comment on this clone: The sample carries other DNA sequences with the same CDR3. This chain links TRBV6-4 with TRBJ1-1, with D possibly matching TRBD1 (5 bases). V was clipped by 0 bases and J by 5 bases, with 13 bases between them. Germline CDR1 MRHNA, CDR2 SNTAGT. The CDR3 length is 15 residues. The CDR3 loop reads CASSDSHWGGTEAFF. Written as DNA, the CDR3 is TGTGCCAGCAGTGACTCCCACTGGGGGGGGACTGAAGCTTTCTTT.

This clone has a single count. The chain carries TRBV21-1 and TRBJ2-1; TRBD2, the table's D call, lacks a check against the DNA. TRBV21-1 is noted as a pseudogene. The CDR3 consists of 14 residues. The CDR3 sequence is CAIGLAGADNEQFF. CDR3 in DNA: TGTGCCATCGGACTAGCGGGGGCGGACAATGAGCAGTTCTTC.

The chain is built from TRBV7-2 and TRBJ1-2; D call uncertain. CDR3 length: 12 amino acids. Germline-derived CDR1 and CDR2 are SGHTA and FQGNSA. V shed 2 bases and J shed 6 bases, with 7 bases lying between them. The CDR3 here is CASSLRGNGYTF. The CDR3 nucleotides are TGTGCCAGCAGCTTACGTGGAAATGGCTACACCTTC.

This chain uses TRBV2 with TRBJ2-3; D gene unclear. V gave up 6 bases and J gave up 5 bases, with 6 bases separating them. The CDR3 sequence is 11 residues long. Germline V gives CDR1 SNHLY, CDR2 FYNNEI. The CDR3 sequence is CASSQVDTQYF. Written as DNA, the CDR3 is TGTGCCAGCAGCCAAGTAGATACGCAGTATTTT.

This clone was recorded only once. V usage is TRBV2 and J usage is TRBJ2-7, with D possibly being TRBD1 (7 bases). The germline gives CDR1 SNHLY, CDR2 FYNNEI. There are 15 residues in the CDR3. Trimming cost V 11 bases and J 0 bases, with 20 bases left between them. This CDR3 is CAAVGAGTASYEQYV. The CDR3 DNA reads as TGTGCCGCCGTCGGGGCGGGGACAGCCTCCTACGAGCAGTACGTC.

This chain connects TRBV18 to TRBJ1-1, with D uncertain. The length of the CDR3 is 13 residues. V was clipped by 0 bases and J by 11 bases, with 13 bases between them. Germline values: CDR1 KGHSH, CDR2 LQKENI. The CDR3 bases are TGTGCCAGCTCACCACCAGAACGAGCGGGGGCTTTCTTT. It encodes CASSPPERAGAFF. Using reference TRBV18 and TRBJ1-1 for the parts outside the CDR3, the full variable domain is NAGVMQNPRHLVRRRGQEARLRCSPMKGHSHVYWYRQLPEEGLKFMVYLQKENIIDESGMPKERFSAEFPKEGPSILRIQQVVRGDSAAYFCASSPPERAGAFFGQGTRLTVV.

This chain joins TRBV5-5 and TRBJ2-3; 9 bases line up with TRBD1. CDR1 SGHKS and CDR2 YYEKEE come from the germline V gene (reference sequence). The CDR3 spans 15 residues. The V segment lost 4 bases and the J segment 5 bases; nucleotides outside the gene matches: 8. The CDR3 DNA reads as TGTGCCAGCAGCCCCGGGACAGGGCTGAGAGATACGCAGTATTTT. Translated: CASSPGTGLRDTQYF.

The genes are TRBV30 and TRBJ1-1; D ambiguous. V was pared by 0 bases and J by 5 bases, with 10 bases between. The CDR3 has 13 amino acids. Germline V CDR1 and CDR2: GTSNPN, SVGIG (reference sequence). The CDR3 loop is CAWSVQGITEAFF. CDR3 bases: TGTGCCTGGAGTGTACAAGGTATTACTGAAGCTTTCTTT.

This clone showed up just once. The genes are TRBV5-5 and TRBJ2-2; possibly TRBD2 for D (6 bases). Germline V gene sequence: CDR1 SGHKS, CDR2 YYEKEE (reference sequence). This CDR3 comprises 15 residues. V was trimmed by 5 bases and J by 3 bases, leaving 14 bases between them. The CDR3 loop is CASRGTGLDTGELFF. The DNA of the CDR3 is TGTGCCAGCAGGGGGACTGGCCTGGACACCGGGGAGCTGTTTTTT.

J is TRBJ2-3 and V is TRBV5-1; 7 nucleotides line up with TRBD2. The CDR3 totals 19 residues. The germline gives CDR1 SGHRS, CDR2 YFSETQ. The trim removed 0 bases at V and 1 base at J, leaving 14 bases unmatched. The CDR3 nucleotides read TGCGCCAGCAGCTTGGGAAAATACTTAGGACTAGGGGGCACAGATACGCAGTATTTT. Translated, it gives CASSLGKYLGLGGTDTQYF.

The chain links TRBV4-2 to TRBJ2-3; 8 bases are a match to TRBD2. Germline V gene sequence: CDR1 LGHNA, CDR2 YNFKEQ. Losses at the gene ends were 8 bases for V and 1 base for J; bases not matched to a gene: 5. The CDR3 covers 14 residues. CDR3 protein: CASGHSGGTDTQYF. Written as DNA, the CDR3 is TGTGCCAGCGGACATAGCGGGGGCACAGATACGCAGTATTTT.

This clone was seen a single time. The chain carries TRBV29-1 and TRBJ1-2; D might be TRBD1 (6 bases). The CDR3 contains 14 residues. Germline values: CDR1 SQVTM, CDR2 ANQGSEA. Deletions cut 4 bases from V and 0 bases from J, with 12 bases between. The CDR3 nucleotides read TGCAGCGTTGTGCGGGGGGCAACTAACTATGGCTACACCTTC. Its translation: CSVVRGATNYGYTF. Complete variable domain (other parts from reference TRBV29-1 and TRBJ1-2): SAVISQKPSRDICQRGTSLTIQCQVDSQVTMMFWYRQQPGQSLTLIATANQGSEATYESGFVIDKFPISRPNLTFSTLTVSNMSPEDSSIYLCSVVRGATNYGYTFGSGTRLTVV.

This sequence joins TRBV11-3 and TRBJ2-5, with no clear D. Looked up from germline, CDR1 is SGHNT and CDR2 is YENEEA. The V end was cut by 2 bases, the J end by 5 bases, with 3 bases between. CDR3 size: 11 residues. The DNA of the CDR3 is TGTGCCAGCAGCTTACATGAGACCCAGTACTTC. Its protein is CASSLHETQYF. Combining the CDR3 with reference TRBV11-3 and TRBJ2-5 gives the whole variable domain EAGVVQSPRYKIIEKKQPVAFWCNPISGHNTLYWYLQNLGQGPELLIRYENEEAVDDSQLPKDRFSAERLKGVDSTLKIQPAELGDSAVYLCASSLHETQYFGPGTRLLVL.

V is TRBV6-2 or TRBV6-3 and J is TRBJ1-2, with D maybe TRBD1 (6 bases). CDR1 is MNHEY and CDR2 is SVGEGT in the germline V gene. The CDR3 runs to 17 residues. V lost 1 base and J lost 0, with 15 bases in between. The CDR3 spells CASSYFGTLEPNYGYTF. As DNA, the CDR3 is TGTGCCAGCAGTTACTTTGGGACACTCGAACCTAACTATGGCTACACCTTC.